A single sample gave rise to the 20 T cell receptor beta chains below, sequenced in a study of blood T cells in healthy people across ages. Through a sample-barcoded 5' primer and a J-beta primer mix, a second PCR was run for roughly 7 to 12 cycles. A single record per CDR3 protein comes from TCRdb applying MiXCR to the 5' RACE reads. The sample has about 1,000,000 distinct CDR3 sequences, 35% to 55% seen once. The specimen was blood. The source is a woman aged 60-75 years in good health.

The V and J genes are TRBV6-1 and TRBJ2-1, with TRBD1 matching over 7 bases. The V and J ends lost 4 bases and 9 bases, in that order; junction bases with no gene match: 3. From germline, CDR1 is MNHNS and CDR2 SASEGT. The CDR3 spans 12 residues. CDR3 in amino acids: CASSVTGFEQFF. CDR3 nucleotides: TGTGCCAGCAGTGTGACAGGGTTTGAGCAGTTCTTC.

The genes are TRBV3-1 and TRBJ2-7; maybe TRBD2 (7 bases). Germline V gene lookup returns CDR1 LGHDT and CDR2 YNNKEL (reference sequence). Between the trimmed V and J ends, which lost 1 base and 4 bases, there was a span of 14 bases. This CDR3 region has 15 residues. CDR3 amino acids: CASSQAGGGGYEQYF. CDR3 nucleotide sequence: TGTGCCAGCAGCCAAGCGGGGGGCGGAGGTTACGAGCAGTACTTC.

This clonotype was seen more than once but under ten times. The chain carries TRBV20-1 and TRBJ2-5, with D perhaps TRBD1 (6 bases). V dropped 6 bases and J dropped 1 base, with 12 bases sitting between them. The CDR3 loop spans 13 amino acids. CDR1 and CDR2 from the germline V gene are DFQATT and SNEGSKA (reference sequence). For the CDR3, the DNA is TGCAGTGCACTTGGACAGATCCAAGAGACCCAGTACTTC. It is translated as CSALGQIQETQYF.

Written as DNA, the CDR3 is TGTGCCATCAGTGAGTTTAGCGGGAGCACCGAGCAGTACTTC. Encoded protein: CAISEFSGSTEQYF. The rearrangement joins TRBV10-3 to TRBJ2-7, with 9 positions matching TRBD2. The ends lost 1 base at V and 6 bases at J; junction bases unmatched: 4. The CDR3 has 14 residues. Germline CDR1 and CDR2: ENHRY and SYGVKD.

The CDR3 spells CATSRLAGGRFDTQYF. The CDR3 bases are TGTGCCACCAGCAGACTAGCGGGAGGCCGTTTCGATACGCAGTATTTT. This chain links TRBV15 with TRBJ2-3; 11 positions match TRBD2. J gave up 6 bases and V 2 bases, and 7 bases lay outside the gene matches. This CDR3 spans 16 amino acids. The germline CDR1 and CDR2 sequences are LNHNV and YYDKDF (reference sequence). The full variable domain, its missing parts supplied by reference TRBV15 and TRBJ2-3, is DAMVIQNPRYQVTQFGKPVTLSCSQTLNHNVMYWYQQKSSQAPKLLFHYYDKDFNNEADTPDNFQSRRPNTSFCFLDIRSPGLGDTAMYLCATSRLAGGRFDTQYFGPGTRLTVL.

In its sample, this clonotype was seen a few times. The chain has TRBV2 and TRBJ2-1, with 11 bases lining up with TRBD2. The CDR3 spans 15 residues. From germline, CDR1 is SNHLY and CDR2 FYNNEI. V dropped 5 bases and J dropped 7; count of bases not matched to a gene: 7. This CDR3 is CASSTLAGGNNEQFF. DNA of the CDR3: TGTGCCAGCAGTACTCTAGCGGGAGGTAATAATGAGCAGTTCTTC.

The gene calls are TRBV20-1 and TRBJ2-1; TRBD1 matches 10 bases. V lost 4 bases to trimming and J lost 8 bases; unmatched junction nucleotides: 8. The length of the CDR3 is 14 residues. Germline CDR1 DFQATT, CDR2 SNEGSKA (reference sequence). This chain's CDR3 is CSATPGQGSDEQFF. The CDR3 region has the DNA TGCAGTGCTACACCGGGACAGGGGAGCGATGAGCAGTTCTTC.

This clonotype was found a few times. V usage is TRBV12-3 or TRBV12-4 and J usage is TRBJ1-2, with D unresolved. The germline V and J ends were trimmed by 6 bases and 1 base, with 15 bases remaining between them. There are 15 residues in the CDR3. CDR3 nucleotides: TGTGCCAGCAGAGATGGAAAGGCCGATAACTATGGCTACACCTTC. Protein product: CASRDGKADNYGYTF.

The chain carries TRBV25-1 and TRBJ1-6, with D possibly TRBD1 on 6 matching bases. Germline CDR1 and CDR2: MGHDK and SYGVNS. The CDR3 sequence is 14 residues long. Trimming cost V 7 bases and J 6 bases, with 13 bases left between them. The CDR3 loop is CASKQGGSNSPLHF. The CDR3, as DNA: TGTGCCAGCAAGCAAGGGGGGAGTAATTCACCCCTCCACTTT.

The chain couples TRBV3-1 to TRBJ2-2; the D gene is possibly TRBD1 (5 bases). Looked up from germline, CDR1 is LGHDT and CDR2 is YNNKEL (reference sequence). Trimming took 3 bases from V and 7 from J, leaving 6 bases between them. This CDR3 has 12 amino acids. The CDR3 DNA follows: TGTGCCAGCAGCCATCAGGGCGGGGAGCTGTTTTTT. Translated: CASSHQGGELFF.

This rearrangement joins TRBV10-3 to TRBJ2-1, with 16 bases lining up with TRBD2. Trimming removed 5 bases from V and 7 bases from J; junction bases left unmatched: 5. The CDR3 is made up of 16 amino acids. CDR1 and CDR2 from the germline V gene are ENHRY and SYGVKD. This chain's CDR3 is CAISPGTSGRVNEQFF. CDR3 coding DNA: TGTGCCATCAGTCCCGGGACTAGCGGGAGGGTTAATGAGCAGTTCTTC.

On this clonotype itself: The germline gene is not matched at one end of the junction; a read error may be the cause. CDR3 bases: TGTACCAGCAGCTTAGTCCCAGGGCGACAAGAGACCCAGTACTTC. It yields the protein CTSSLVPGRQETQYF. The chain combines TRBV7-8 with TRBJ2-5; D possibly corresponds to TRBD1 (5 bases). CDR3 size: 15 residues. The germline gives CDR1 SGHVS, CDR2 FQNEAQ.

V gene TRBV29-1 combines with J gene TRBJ2-5; 9 positions agree with TRBD1. Germline CDR1 and CDR2: SQVTM and ANQGSEA. The CDR3 is 15 amino acids. J was trimmed by 5 bases and V by 7 bases; bases with no gene match: 14. The CDR3 DNA reads as TGCAGCGCTATCGACCCGGGACAGGGTTTGGAGACCCAGTACTTC. This sequence encodes CSAIDPGQGLETQYF.

CDR3 amino acids: CSASQGAGELFF. CDR3 sequence (DNA): TGCAGTGCTAGCCAGGGGGCCGGGGAGCTGTTTTTT. This rearrangement joins TRBV20-1 to TRBJ2-2, with 7 bases identical to TRBD1. CDR3 length: 12 residues. Per the germline V gene, CDR1 is DFQATT and CDR2 is SNEGSKA (reference sequence). The ends lost 3 bases at V and 6 bases at J; junction bases unmatched: 1.

Here the CDR3 reads CASSLTGPSYNEQFF. The CDR3 DNA follows: TGTGCCAGCAGTTTAACAGGTCCCTCCTACAATGAGCAGTTCTTC. The rearrangement uses TRBV27 and TRBJ2-1; tentative D call: TRBD1 (5 bases). Germline loops: CDR1 MNHEY, CDR2 SMNVEV (reference sequence). CDR3 size: 15 residues. V was cut by 2 bases and J by 0 bases, with 8 bases left in between.

This clonotype has more than one count but fewer than ten. The CDR3 is CASSRDGAQYNEQYF. Here the CDR3 DNA reads TGCGCCAGCAGCAGGGACGGGGCCCAGTACAATGAGCAGTACTTC. The J gene is TRBJ2-1, the V gene TRBV5-1; D assignment may be TRBD1 or TRBD2 (5 bases each). The assigned J gene may be wrong: the sequence end matches TRBJ2-7 better. The germline V gene encodes CDR1 SGHRS and CDR2 YFSETQ. The CDR3 contains 15 residues.

The V and J genes are TRBV4-1 and TRBJ2-5; D call uncertain. The germline CDR1 and CDR2 sequences are MGHRA and YSYEKL. Trimming left V 0 bases short and J 13 bases short, with 15 bases between. There are 13 residues in the CDR3. The CDR3 loop reads CASSQDLDSGLYF. CDR3 sequence (DNA): TGCGCCAGCAGCCAAGATCTGGATTCCGGGTTGTACTTC.

The CDR3 bases are TGTGCCAGCAGCGAAACAGGGTACGCTGAAGCTTTCTTT. It translates to CASSETGYAEAFF. The rearrangement uses TRBV7-9 and TRBJ1-1; tentative D call: TRBD1 (6 bases). Per germline, CDR1 SEHNR and CDR2 FQNEAQ (reference sequence). Trimming left V 5 bases short and J 6 bases short, with 13 bases between. The CDR3 loop spans 13 amino acids.

The genes are TRBV6-2 or TRBV6-3 and TRBJ2-1; the D gene is possibly TRBD2 (5 bases). CDR1 and CDR2 (germline): MNHEY, SVGEGT. Deletions cut 1 base from V and 8 bases from J, with 24 bases between. The CDR3 has 18 residues. The CDR3 DNA reads TGTGCCAGCAGTTACTTCTCCGGGGTCGTACCGGTCGGCCATGAGCAGTTCTTC. Translating gives CASSYFSGVVPVGHEQFF.

In its sample, this clonotype was seen a few times. The rearrangement joins TRBV5-1 to TRBJ2-5; 8 nucleotides match TRBD1. The CDR3 is 15 amino acids. Germline CDR1 reads SGHRS; CDR2 reads YFSETQ. V trimming: 4 bases; J trimming: 4 bases; junction bases outside the gene matches: 9. CDR3 coding DNA: TGCGCCAGCAGCCCTCCCACAGGGGGAGGAGAGACCCAGTACTTC. Protein product: CASSPPTGGGETQYF.